A single sample gave rise to the 20 T cell receptor beta chains below, sequenced in a study of T-cell reconstitution after alpha-beta-depleted transplantation in children. Unique molecular identifiers tagged the TCRbeta library. TCRdb processed the PCR reads anew with MiXCR; each CDR3 protein has one entry. The sample holds around 380,000 distinct CDR3 sequences, approximately 11% seen once. The source was PBMCs from the stem cell graft donor, collected from the stem cell graft. The receptors originated from a human donor who donated a stem cell graft to a child with acute myeloid leukemia.

The table lists this clonotype with a few counts. The J gene is TRBJ1-4, the V gene TRBV20-1; TRBD1 aligns across 9 bases. The junction had 6 bases not matched to a gene; V was cut back by 2 bases and J by 8 bases. CDR1 and CDR2 from the germline V gene are DFQATT and SNEGSKA (reference sequence). There are 14 residues in the CDR3. This CDR3 reads CSARPGQGGEKLFF. Here the CDR3 DNA reads TGCAGTGCTAGACCGGGACAGGGTGGAGAAAAACTGTTTTTT.

In its sample, this clonotype was seen many times. The V gene is TRBV12-3 or TRBV12-4, the J gene TRBJ2-3; D is ambiguous. The CDR3 length is 13 residues. The germline V and J ends were trimmed by 1 base and 4 bases, with 6 bases remaining between them. The CDR3 region has the DNA TGTGCCAGCAGTTTAGACTCCGCAGATACGCAGTATTTT. Amino acid sequence: CASSLDSADTQYF.

This clonotype occurred a few times. The chain is built from TRBV20-1 and TRBJ2-1; TRBD2 aligns across 12 bases. Germline trimming cut 5 bases from V and 2 bases from J; bases unmatched to any gene: 7. The length of the CDR3 is 16 residues. Germline values: CDR1 DFQATT, CDR2 SNEGSKA (reference sequence). The CDR3 DNA reads as TGCAGTGCTGAAGTGCTAGCGGGGGGGCCCTACAATGAGCAGTTCTTC. Protein: CSAEVLAGGPYNEQFF.

The genes are TRBV3-1 and TRBJ1-3, with 9 nucleotides matching TRBD1. Germline V CDR1 and CDR2: LGHDT, YNNKEL (reference sequence). CDR3 length: 16 residues. V trimming: 4 bases; J trimming: 7 bases; junction bases outside the gene matches: 11. The CDR3 protein is CASSPPPGQGYNTIYF. In DNA, the CDR3 is TGTGCCAGCAGCCCGCCGCCGGGACAGGGTTATAACACCATATATTTT.

J is TRBJ1-2 and V is TRBV12-3 or TRBV12-4; no definite D call. The CDR3 sequence is 14 residues long. Deletions cut 3 bases from V and 3 bases from J, with 11 bases between. In nucleotides, the CDR3 is TGTGCCAGCAGTTTGGCACAGAGGGACTATGGCTACACCTTC. Protein sequence: CASSLAQRDYGYTF.

V is TRBV20-1 and J is TRBJ2-5, with 10 positions matching TRBD2. CDR1 is DFQATT, CDR2 SNEGSKA, per germline (reference sequence). The V gene end was trimmed by 4 bases and the J gene end by 4 bases; junction bases not matched to a gene: 6. The CDR3 is made up of 14 amino acids. The CDR3 sequence: CSAILAGGGETQYF. The CDR3 DNA reads as TGCAGTGCTATATTAGCGGGAGGAGGAGAGACCCAGTACTTC.

This chain connects TRBV6-1 to TRBJ2-2; tentative D call: TRBD1 (6 bases). This CDR3 contains 15 residues. V was trimmed by 5 bases and J by 2 bases, leaving 12 bases between them. Germline CDR1 and CDR2: MNHNS and SASEGT. CDR3 region: CASSPPGHNTGELFF. The CDR3 region has the DNA TGTGCCAGCAGTCCTCCGGGACATAACACCGGGGAGCTGTTTTTT.

This rearrangement joins TRBV6-5 to TRBJ2-1, with TRBD2 as a possible D gene (6 bases). With 4 bases removed from V and 5 bases from J, the gap between germline ends came to 18 bases. CDR3 size: 16 residues. Germline CDR1 reads MNHEY; CDR2 reads SVGAGI. Here the CDR3 reads CASSLGGAPPHNEQFF. CDR3 nucleotides: TGTGCCAGCAGTTTGGGCGGGGCGCCCCCGCACAATGAGCAGTTCTTC.

The chain links TRBV24-1 to TRBJ2-2, with no clear D. The germline V and J ends were trimmed by 3 bases and 3 bases, with 13 bases remaining between them. Germline V lookup: CDR1 KGHDR, CDR2 SFDVKD. The CDR3 length is 16 residues. CDR3 DNA: TGTGCCACCAGTGATCCGACCCGTGGGGACACCGGGGAGCTGTTTTTT. It is translated as CATSDPTRGDTGELFF.

This sequence joins TRBV7-8 and TRBJ2-6; TRBD1 aligns across 7 bases. This CDR3 contains 16 residues. Germline assignment: CDR1 SGHVS and CDR2 FQNEAQ. J gave up 4 bases and V 10 bases, and 13 bases lay outside the gene matches. Here the CDR3 reads CATKTGRWSGANVLTF. The CDR3 DNA reads TGTGCCACCAAGACAGGGAGATGGTCAGGGGCCAACGTCCTGACTTTC.

This clonotype was seen ten or more times. V usage is TRBV3-1 and J usage is TRBJ2-5, with a weak D call TRBD2 (5 bases). The V end was cut by 4 bases, the J end by 6 bases, with 15 bases between. CDR1 and CDR2 (germline): LGHDT, YNNKEL (reference sequence). This CDR3 has 14 residues. The CDR3 loop is CASSPNVREKTQYF. The CDR3 DNA reads TGTGCCAGCAGCCCCAACGTTAGGGAGAAGACCCAGTACTTC.

This chain links TRBV3-1 with TRBJ2-3, with 7 bases identical to TRBD1. Germline-derived CDR1 and CDR2 are LGHDT and YNNKEL (reference sequence). This CDR3 has 15 residues. Trimming cost V 4 bases and J 0 bases; bases outside gene matches: 4. In DNA, the CDR3 is TGTGCCAGCAGCCGCTGGACAGGAAGCACAGATACGCAGTATTTT. This encodes CASSRWTGSTDTQYF.

This clonotype was seen more than once but under ten times. This chain joins TRBV29-1 and TRBJ2-3, with D perhaps TRBD1 or TRBD2 (5 bases each). Germline values: CDR1 SQVTM, CDR2 ANQGSEA. This CDR3 contains 10 residues. The V end was cut by 4 bases, the J end by 12 bases, with 11 bases between. DNA of the CDR3: TGCAGCGTTGGGGTCGGGGCACAGTATTTT. Protein sequence: CSVGVGAQYF.

The chain employs TRBV12-3 or TRBV12-4 and TRBJ1-1, with D possibly being TRBD1 (5 bases). V lost 3 bases and J lost 1, with 12 bases in between. This CDR3 is 15 amino acids long. CDR3 DNA: TGTGCCAGCAGTTTCGGGGGGAATCCGAACACTGAAGCTTTCTTT. The encoded protein is CASSFGGNPNTEAFF.

This clonotype has a handful of counts. V is TRBV7-2 and J is TRBJ2-3; 10 bases match TRBD1. Looked up from germline, CDR1 is SGHTA and CDR2 is FQGNSA. The J segment lost 6 bases and the V segment lost 2 bases, leaving 5 bases of the junction unmatched. This CDR3 is built from 15 residues. In nucleotides, the CDR3 is TGTGCCAGCAGCTTATGGGGACAGGGGTCGGATACGCAGTATTTT. Its protein product is CASSLWGQGSDTQYF.

This clonotype was recorded at least ten times. CDR3 DNA: TGCGCCAGCAGCTACGGGGGACCTAGCACAGATACGCAGTATTTT. This encodes CASSYGGPSTDTQYF. This chain links TRBV5-1 with TRBJ2-3, with a possible D match to TRBD2 (6 bases). The CDR3 spans 15 residues. Germline CDR1 SGHRS, CDR2 YFSETQ. V was cut by 3 bases and J by 0 bases, with 11 bases left in between. Looking up the rest from reference TRBV5-1 and TRBJ2-3 gives the full variable domain: KAGVTQTPRYLIKTRGQQVTLSCSPISGHRSVSWYQQTPGQGLQFLFEYFSETQRNKGNFPGRFSGRQFSNSRSEMNVSTLELGDSALYLCASSYGGPSTDTQYFGPGTRLTVL.

This clonotype was counted ten times or more. The rearrangement uses TRBV12-3 or TRBV12-4 and TRBJ2-2; 9 nucleotides agree with TRBD2. With V trimmed by 5 bases and J by 2 bases, 3 bases remained unmatched. The CDR3 runs to 15 residues. CDR3 sequence: CASSAGLANTGELFF. The CDR3, as DNA: TGTGCCAGCAGTGCGGGACTAGCTAACACCGGGGAGCTGTTTTTT.

This clonotype was seen a few times. The V call is TRBV27, the J call TRBJ2-7, with 9 bases that match TRBD2. V lost 1 base, J lost 3 bases, and 10 bases stayed unmatched. Per the germline V gene, CDR1 is MNHEY and CDR2 is SMNVEV (reference sequence). This CDR3 spans 17 amino acids. The CDR3 nucleotides are TGTGCCAGCAGTTTATGGGGTAGCGGGAGTGTTGGCTACGAGCAGTACTTC. It encodes CASSLWGSGSVGYEQYF.

In its sample, this clonotype was seen a few times. The rearrangement joins TRBV7-6 to TRBJ2-5; 7 bases map to TRBD1. With 4 bases clipped from V and 1 base from J, the junction kept 18 bases outside the gene matches. CDR3 length equals 19 residues. The germline CDR1 and CDR2 sequences are SGHVS and FNYEAQ. The CDR3 reads CASSSTITGPNRGQETQYF. CDR3 coding DNA: TGTGCCAGCAGCTCGACTATCACCGGGCCCAACAGGGGCCAAGAGACCCAGTACTTC.

This clonotype was seen at least ten times. The chain recombines TRBV6-5 with TRBJ1-2; D ambiguous. The germline CDR1 and CDR2 sequences are MNHEY and SVGAGI. Trimming shortened V by 8 bases and J by 4 bases, and 11 bases separated the two germline ends. The CDR3 consists of 12 residues. CDR3 in DNA: TGTGCCAGCGCTGGGCCAGTCTATGGCTACACCTTC. Amino acids: CASAGPVYGYTF.